This TCR beta chain was recovered during a study of T-cell memory formation after mild COVID-19. General observations from the study: CD4+ contracting clones lay mainly in CM and EM, CD8+ ones in EMRA. In second-wave clones peaking day 37, SARS-CoV-2 specificity remained unconfirmed.

TCRdb re-analysed the 5' RACE reads in MiXCR, keeping a single row per CDR3 protein. The repertoire consists of 550,000 to 700,000 distinct CDR3 sequences, with roughly 18% occurring once and the leading ten covering more than 10%. To note about this clonotype: The antigen is not known.

This TCR was recovered from an adult woman who had mild COVID-19 (a few samples of this study predate the infection). Cell type and time point are not known. The specimen was PBMCs or a T cell subset sorted from them (not recorded which).

Here the CDR3 reads CARSFYDPGTKGCKNEQFF. Written as DNA, the CDR3 is TGTGCCAGAAGCTTTTACGACCCCGGGACTAAGGGGTGTAAGAATGAGCAGTTCTTC. The chain recombines TRBV5-3 with TRBJ2-1, with 7 positions matching TRBD2. TRBV5-3 falls under the ORF class, with uncertain function. This CDR3 has 19 residues. J was trimmed by 7 bases and V by 2 bases; bases with no gene match: 21.